This TCR beta chain was identified in a study of shared clonotypes between healthy human individuals. Study-wide points: Naive subsets generally exceeded memory subsets in estimated richness.

Points on this clone: Its specificity is not known.

At the deep level, the assay was run. Clones were read by immunoSEQ multiplex PCR, and TCRdb kept only the in-frame ones, dropping some. Altogether under 600,000 clones are present, about 96% being singletons, with the ten largest covering approximately 0.06%. The V segment lost 4 bases and the J segment 7 bases; nucleotides outside the gene matches: 21. The length of the CDR3 is 19 residues. CDR1 and CDR2 (germline): MDHEN, SYDVKM. This TCR was recovered from a woman younger than 45 in good health. J is TRBJ1-2 and V is TRBV28; 10 bases agree with TRBD1. The sequenced sample consisted of naive CD4+ T cells sorted from blood. Specified subset: CD45RA+ positively selected. CDR3 in amino acids: CASSSPSLHRDRGYSGYTF. The CDR3 DNA is TGTGCCAGCAGTTCCCCCTCGTTACACCGGGACAGGGGTTATAGTGGCTACACCTTC.